Listed here are 3 T cell receptor beta chains from one sample, sequenced in a study of blood T cell repertoires in COVID-19. Sequenced by immunoSEQ multiplex PCR; TCRdb stores in-frame clones only, minus some. The repertoire consists of about 50,000 clones, with about 88% occurring once and the leading ten covering roughly a quarter. Material: peripheral blood. The receptor set was obtained from a human donor in a cohort sampled during active COVID-19.

A single count supports this clone. The chain employs TRBV24-1 and TRBJ2-1; TRBD2 matches 8 bases. J gave up 4 bases and V 3 bases, and 7 bases lay outside the gene matches. Germline CDR1 and CDR2: KGHDR and SFDVKD. The CDR3 is 16 residues long. CDR3 loop: CATSDPSAGGYNEQFF. For the CDR3, the DNA is TGTGCCACCAGTGATCCCTCCGCGGGGGGTTACAATGAGCAGTTCTTC.

This rearrangement joins TRBV11-2 to TRBJ1-2, with 8 bases aligning to TRBD1. This CDR3 spans 16 amino acids. Germline V gene lookup returns CDR1 SGHAT and CDR2 FQNNGV. J was trimmed by 8 bases and V by 4 bases; bases with no gene match: 15. Here the CDR3 reads CASSSLFRQGLGGYTF. Written as DNA, the CDR3 is TGTGCCAGCAGCTCACTATTCCGACAGGGGCTGGGCGGCTACACCTTC.

J is TRBJ1-5 and V is TRBV19; TRBD1 matches at 12 bases. This CDR3 has 16 residues. The V and J ends lost 3 bases and 7 bases, in that order; junction bases with no gene match: 7. The germline V gene encodes CDR1 LNHDA and CDR2 SQIVND (reference sequence). The CDR3 DNA sequence: TGTGCCAGTAGTATTTCTGGGACAGGGGGCGGACAGCCCCAGCATTTT. As protein: CASSISGTGGGQPQHF. The variable domain in full, completed from reference TRBV19 and TRBJ1-5, reads DGGITQSPKYLFRKEGQNVTLSCEQNLNHDAMYWYRQDPGQGLRLIYYSQIVNDFQKGDIAEGYSVSREKKESFPLTVTSAQKNPTAFYLCASSISGTGGGQPQHFGDGTRLSIL.